The clone carrying this T cell receptor (beta chain) was detected only a few times. Its antigen is not identified. The sample originates from a study of early T cells in non-severe SARS-CoV-2 infection. Study details: From unsorted whole blood, bulk RNA was sequenced, and the chains remained unpaired.

Study conclusions and caveats: Anti-spike CD8 responses were favored by VDJdb matching, which missed private and CD4 specificities.

Separate cDNA molecules each had unique molecular identifiers attached to them. Using its own MiXCR run on the 5' RACE reads, TCRdb lists one record per CDR3 protein. The sample has approximately 64,000 distinct CDR3 sequences, 4% to 5.5% seen once. The sequencing input was whole blood. The receptor comes from an adult who was a healthcare worker with PCR-confirmed SARS-CoV-2 infection or an uninfected control (not recorded which).

The CDR3 sequence: CASSQDASGANVLTF. The CDR3 DNA is TGTGCCAGCAGCCAAGATGCCTCTGGGGCCAACGTCCTGACTTTC. The chain combines TRBV3-1 with TRBJ2-6; no clear D gene. Germline V lookup: CDR1 LGHDT, CDR2 YNNKEL (reference sequence). This CDR3 region has 15 residues. Trimming removed 0 bases from V and 0 bases from J, with 3 bases in between.